One and the same sample provided the 23 T cell receptor beta chains below, sequenced in a study of T cells after yellow fever vaccination (dated by TCRdb to the late 2010s). Explained via the paper, the treatment or condition label denotes: live attenuated yellow fever vaccine strain. The library came from 5' RACE. Sequenced on an Illumina HiSeq 2500. TCRdb trimmed the raw reads at Q25, called clones with MiXCR and kept productive beta chains. Rows are combined by CDR3 protein, so each entry shows the most common genes and DNA. The sample table shows just under 600,000 distinct CDR3 sequences, and approximately 15% are seen once. The ten largest clones take up over 12% of the sample. The sample was PBMCs, taken on the day of the yellow fever booster vaccination. These receptors all come from a man aged 25 to 40 who received the YFV17D yellow fever vaccine.

This clonotype was detected only a few times. The gene calls are TRBV27 and TRBJ1-5, with a weak D call TRBD1 (5 bases). This CDR3 has 14 amino acids. Looked up from germline, CDR1 is MNHEY and CDR2 is SMNVEV (reference sequence). V was shortened by 2 bases and J by 3 bases, with 8 bases between the two germline ends. Here the CDR3 DNA reads TGTGCCAGCAGTTTACAGGGAACCAATCAGCCCCAGCATTTT. Protein sequence: CASSLQGTNQPQHF.

This clonotype has a handful of counts. The chain recombines TRBV7-2 with TRBJ1-1, with unresolved D. The V gene's germline CDR1 is SGHTA and CDR2 FQGNSA. Between the trimmed V and J ends, which lost 5 bases and 4 bases, there was a span of 14 bases. CDR3 size: 14 residues. The CDR3 sequence: CASSPDSSSTEAFF. DNA of the CDR3: TGTGCCAGCAGCCCAGACTCGTCAAGCACTGAAGCTTTCTTT.

Only a few counts were recorded for this clonotype. The gene calls are TRBV12-3 or TRBV12-4 and TRBJ2-2, with 7 bases that match TRBD2. V lost 3 bases, J lost 4 bases, and 8 bases stayed unmatched. CDR3 size: 16 residues. In DNA form, the CDR3 reads TGTGCCAGCAGTTTGGGGGGAGGGCCCTCCACCGGGGAGCTGTTTTTT. Translation: CASSLGGGPSTGELFF.

The sample holds many counts of this clonotype. V usage is TRBV5-1 and J usage is TRBJ2-7; no clear D gene. The V and J ends lost 2 bases and 7 bases respectively, with 10 bases between them. Germline CDR1 reads SGHRS; CDR2 reads YFSETQ. CDR3 length: 12 residues. Here the CDR3 reads CASSFEVGEQYF. CDR3 nucleotides: TGCGCCAGCAGCTTTGAAGTGGGGGAGCAGTACTTC.

In its sample, this clonotype was seen a few times. The chain carries TRBV6-2 or TRBV6-3 and TRBJ1-5; D remains ambiguous. Per the germline V gene, CDR1 is MNHEY and CDR2 is SVGEGT. Deletions cut 2 bases from V and 5 bases from J, with 10 bases between. This CDR3 spans 14 amino acids. The CDR3 DNA reads as TGTGCCAGCAGTTACGGTACGGAAGATCAGCCCCAGCATTTT. Translation gives CASSYGTEDQPQHF.

This chain connects TRBV5-1 to TRBJ1-1; TRBD1 matches 7 bases. In germline, CDR1 is SGHRS, CDR2 YFSETQ. The CDR3 is 15 residues long. The V and J ends lost 3 bases and 4 bases, in that order; junction bases with no gene match: 9. For the CDR3, the DNA is TGCGCCAGCAGCTCGGGACAGCAAGCGGGCACTGAAGCTTTCTTT. As protein: CASSSGQQAGTEAFF.

The V and J genes are TRBV19 and TRBJ2-2, with D uncertain. Germline values: CDR1 LNHDA, CDR2 SQIVND (reference sequence). The CDR3 loop spans 14 amino acids. Trimming removed 9 bases from V and 2 bases from J, with 13 bases in between. CDR3 protein: CAREDGFNTGELFF. CDR3 in DNA: TGTGCCAGAGAAGACGGTTTTAACACCGGGGAGCTGTTTTTT.

This clonotype was observed a handful of times. V is TRBV30 and J is TRBJ2-2; D uncertain. Germline values: CDR1 GTSNPN, CDR2 SVGIG (reference sequence). CDR3 length equals 15 residues. V lost 2 bases, J lost 0 bases, and 10 bases lay in between. CDR3 bases: TGTGCCTGGAGTTTTCCCGACACGAACACCGGGGAGCTGTTTTTT. Translating it yields CAWSFPDTNTGELFF. The full variable domain, with the rest looked up from reference TRBV30 and TRBJ2-2, is SQTIHQWPATLVQPVGSPLSLECTVEGTSNPNLYWYRQAAGRGLQLLFYSVGIGQISSEVPQNLSASRPQDRQFILSSKKLLLSDSGFYLCAWSFPDTNTGELFFGEGSRLTVL.

This clonotype was counted only a few times. This chain joins TRBV7-2 and TRBJ2-7; D remains unclear. Germline lookup yields CDR1 SGHTA and CDR2 FQGNSA. The CDR3 is 13 amino acids. The V gene lost 2 bases and the J gene lost 5 bases, with 10 bases spanning the gap. The CDR3 region is CASSLQAPHEQYF. The CDR3 nucleotides are TGTGCCAGCAGCTTACAGGCCCCCCACGAGCAGTACTTC.

This clonotype was detected a few times. The V and J genes are TRBV4-3 and TRBJ1-1, with 7 bases identical to TRBD1. The germline V gene has CDR1 LGHNA and CDR2 YSLEER. V dropped 3 bases and J dropped 1; count of bases not matched to a gene: 5. The CDR3 covers 15 residues. This CDR3 is CASSQTGSTNTEAFF. In DNA, the CDR3 is TGCGCCAGCAGCCAGACAGGGTCCACGAACACTGAAGCTTTCTTT.

The V and J genes are TRBV6-2 or TRBV6-3 and TRBJ2-3; D is uncertain. The CDR3 sequence is 13 residues long. V was trimmed by 6 bases and J by 4 bases, leaving 11 bases between them. Per the germline V gene, CDR1 is MNHEY and CDR2 is SVGEGT. The CDR3 DNA reads as TGTGCCAGCAGACCCCCAGGATCAGATACGCAGTATTTT. Protein: CASRPPGSDTQYF.

This clonotype was detected a few times. The rearrangement joins TRBV7-9 to TRBJ2-6, with D uncertain. Trimming cost V 3 bases and J 15 bases, with 9 bases left between them. The CDR3 covers 11 residues. Germline V CDR1 and CDR2: SEHNR, FQNEAQ (reference sequence). This CDR3 reads CASSFLHYLTF. Written as DNA, the CDR3 is TGTGCCAGCAGCTTCCTCCACTACCTGACTTTC. Looking up the rest from reference TRBV7-9 and TRBJ2-6 gives the full variable domain: DTGVSQNPRHKITKRGQNVTFRCDPISEHNRLYWYRQTLGQGPEFLTYFQNEAQLEKSRLLSDRFSAERPKGSFSTLEIQRTEQGDSAMYLCASSFLHYLTFGAGSRLTVL.

The rearrangement joins TRBV4-3 to TRBJ2-5, with 10 bases identical to TRBD2. V shed 0 bases, J shed 5 bases, and the junction held 6 bases outside the gene matches. CDR1 is LGHNA and CDR2 is YSLEER in the germline V gene. This CDR3 region has 16 residues. This CDR3 is CASSQELPSGSETQYF. CDR3 nucleotides: TGCGCCAGCAGCCAAGAATTGCCTAGCGGGAGTGAGACCCAGTACTTC.

The V and J genes are TRBV28 and TRBJ2-2; 11 positions agree with TRBD2. This CDR3 is 17 amino acids long. With 4 bases clipped from V and 4 bases from J, the junction kept 8 bases outside the gene matches. Per the germline V gene, CDR1 is MDHEN and CDR2 is SYDVKM. CDR3 sequence reads: CASSSVAGGSRTGELFF. Here the CDR3 DNA reads TGTGCCAGCAGTTCGGTAGCGGGAGGGTCTCGCACCGGGGAGCTGTTTTTT.

This clonotype was detected only a few times. V is TRBV5-1 and J is TRBJ2-7; 11 bases map to TRBD2. Germline values: CDR1 SGHRS, CDR2 YFSETQ. V was clipped by 3 bases and J by 6 bases; unmatched bases: 8. CDR3 length: 15 amino acids. The CDR3: CASSSSLAGVSEQYF. The CDR3 nucleotides are TGCGCCAGCAGCTCTTCACTAGCGGGAGTTTCCGAGCAGTACTTC.

This clonotype was picked up a small number of times. This chain uses TRBV7-9 with TRBJ2-7; D unresolved. V lost 3 bases and J 4 bases, leaving 13 bases between the germline ends. This CDR3 contains 14 residues. CDR1 and CDR2 (germline): SEHNR, FQNEAQ (reference sequence). For the CDR3, the DNA is TGTGCCAGCAGCTTTGATAGGGTTTTTTACGAGCAGTACTTC. It yields the protein CASSFDRVFYEQYF.

There are a few counts of this clonotype. The V and J genes are TRBV7-2 and TRBJ2-7, with TRBD2 identical over 8 bases. The V segment lost 5 bases and the J segment 6 bases; nucleotides outside the gene matches: 9. The germline V gene has CDR1 SGHTA and CDR2 FQGNSA. The CDR3 sequence is 14 residues long. The CDR3 reads CASSPSAGAGEQYF. The CDR3 coding sequence is TGTGCCAGCAGCCCGTCAGCGGGAGCTGGCGAGCAGTACTTC.

The V call is TRBV14, the J call TRBJ1-1, with D hard to call. Germline V CDR1 and CDR2: SGHDN, FVKESK. Trimming shortened V by 3 bases and J by 0 bases, and 11 bases separated the two germline ends. This CDR3 has 15 amino acids. CDR3 bases: TGTGCCAGCAGCCATCTGGGAAACATGAACACTGAAGCTTTCTTT. Its protein is CASSHLGNMNTEAFF.

This clonotype was observed a handful of times. The V call is TRBV5-1, the J call TRBJ2-4; D is uncertain. Per the germline V gene, CDR1 is SGHRS and CDR2 is YFSETQ. The CDR3 has 14 amino acids. The V gene lost 7 bases and the J gene lost 4 bases, with 15 bases spanning the gap. The CDR3 DNA sequence: TGCGCCAGCCGCTCCGGGCCGACGAAAAACATTCAGTACTTC. Protein product: CASRSGPTKNIQYF.

The rearrangement uses TRBV12-3 or TRBV12-4 and TRBJ2-1; maybe TRBD2 (7 bases). V shed 2 bases and J shed 7 bases, with 12 bases lying between them. The CDR3 covers 14 residues. The CDR3 region is CASSLNEGGNEQFF. In DNA, the CDR3 is TGTGCCAGCAGTTTAAATGAGGGGGGGAATGAGCAGTTCTTC.

The V call is TRBV10-2, the J call TRBJ2-6; a possible D gene is TRBD1 (5 bases). Trimming cost V 2 bases and J 0 bases, with 11 bases left between them. Germline assignment: CDR1 WSHSY and CDR2 SAAADI. The CDR3 is 17 amino acids. Written as DNA, the CDR3 is TGCGCCAGCAGTGAGGGGGCGCGAAGCTCTGGGGCCAACGTCCTGACTTTC. It yields the protein CASSEGARSSGANVLTF.

Many counts were recorded for this clonotype. The gene calls are TRBV20-1 and TRBJ2-2; TRBD1 matches 11 bases. The CDR3 is 19 residues long. From germline, CDR1 is DFQATT and CDR2 SNEGSKA (reference sequence). V trimming: 5 bases; J trimming: 1 base; junction bases outside the gene matches: 15. The CDR3 coding sequence is TGCAGTGCTTCCCTACCTCGGACAGGGGGCGCGAGGAACACCGGGGAGCTGTTTTTT. Translated: CSASLPRTGGARNTGELFF.

In its sample, this clonotype was seen a few times. The V call is TRBV24-1, the J call TRBJ2-1; the match to TRBD2 covers 9 bases. Looked up from germline, CDR1 is KGHDR and CDR2 is SFDVKD. With V trimmed by 5 bases and J by 0 bases, 1 base remained unmatched. This CDR3 region has 15 residues. CDR3 sequence: CATSVAGVSYNEQFF. The CDR3 nucleotides are TGTGCCACCAGTGTAGCGGGAGTCTCCTACAATGAGCAGTTCTTC.